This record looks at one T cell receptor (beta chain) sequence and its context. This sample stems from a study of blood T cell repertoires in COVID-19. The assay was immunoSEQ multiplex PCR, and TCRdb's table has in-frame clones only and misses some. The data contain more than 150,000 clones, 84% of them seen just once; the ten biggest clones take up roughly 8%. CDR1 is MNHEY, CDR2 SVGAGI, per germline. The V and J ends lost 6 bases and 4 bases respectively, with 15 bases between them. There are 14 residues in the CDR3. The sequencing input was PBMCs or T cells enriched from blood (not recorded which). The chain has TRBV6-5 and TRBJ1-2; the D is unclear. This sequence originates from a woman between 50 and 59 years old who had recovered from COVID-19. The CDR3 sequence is CASSERATPYGYTF. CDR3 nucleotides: TGTGCCAGCAGCGAGAGGGCTACCCCCTATGGCTACACCTTC.